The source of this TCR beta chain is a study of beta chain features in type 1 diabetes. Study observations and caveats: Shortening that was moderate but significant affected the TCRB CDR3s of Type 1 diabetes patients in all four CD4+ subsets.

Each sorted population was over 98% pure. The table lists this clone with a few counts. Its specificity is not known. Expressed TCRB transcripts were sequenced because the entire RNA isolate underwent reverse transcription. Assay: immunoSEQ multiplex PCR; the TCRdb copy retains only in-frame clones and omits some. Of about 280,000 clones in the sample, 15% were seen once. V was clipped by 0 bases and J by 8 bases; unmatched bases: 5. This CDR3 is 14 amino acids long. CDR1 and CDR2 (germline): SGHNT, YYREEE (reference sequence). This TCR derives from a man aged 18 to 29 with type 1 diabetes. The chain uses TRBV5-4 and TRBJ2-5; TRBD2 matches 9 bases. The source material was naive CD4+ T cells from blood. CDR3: CASSLGPSGETQYF. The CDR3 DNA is TGTGCCAGCAGCTTGGGTCCTAGCGGGGAAACCCAGTACTTC.